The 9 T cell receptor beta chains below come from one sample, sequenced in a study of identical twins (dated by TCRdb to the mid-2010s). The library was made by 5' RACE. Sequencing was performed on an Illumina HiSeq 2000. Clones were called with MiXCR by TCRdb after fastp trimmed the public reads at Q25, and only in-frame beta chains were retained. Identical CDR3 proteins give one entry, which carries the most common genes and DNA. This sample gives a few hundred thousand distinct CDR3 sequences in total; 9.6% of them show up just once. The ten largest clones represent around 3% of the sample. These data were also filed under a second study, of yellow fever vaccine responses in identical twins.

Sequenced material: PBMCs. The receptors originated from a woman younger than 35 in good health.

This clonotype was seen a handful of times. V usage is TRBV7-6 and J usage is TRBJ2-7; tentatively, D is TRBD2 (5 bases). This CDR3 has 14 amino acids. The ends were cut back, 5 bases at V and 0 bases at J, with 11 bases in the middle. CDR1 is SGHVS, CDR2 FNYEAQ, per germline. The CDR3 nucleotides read TGTGCCAGCAGCAGCGGTGCCAGCTCCTACGAGCAGTACTTC. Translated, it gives CASSSGASSYEQYF.

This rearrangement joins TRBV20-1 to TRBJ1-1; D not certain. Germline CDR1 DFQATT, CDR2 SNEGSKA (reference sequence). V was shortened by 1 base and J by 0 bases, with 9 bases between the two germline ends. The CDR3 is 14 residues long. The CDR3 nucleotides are TGCAGTGCTAGAGTCCGGGTTCTGAACACTGAAGCTTTCTTT. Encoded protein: CSARVRVLNTEAFF.

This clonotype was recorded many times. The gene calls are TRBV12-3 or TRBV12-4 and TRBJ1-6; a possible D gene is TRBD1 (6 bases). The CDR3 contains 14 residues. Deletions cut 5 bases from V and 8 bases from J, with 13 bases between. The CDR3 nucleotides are TGTGCCAGCAGTCGGACAGTGGGGGATTCACCCCTCCACTTT. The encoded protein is CASSRTVGDSPLHF.

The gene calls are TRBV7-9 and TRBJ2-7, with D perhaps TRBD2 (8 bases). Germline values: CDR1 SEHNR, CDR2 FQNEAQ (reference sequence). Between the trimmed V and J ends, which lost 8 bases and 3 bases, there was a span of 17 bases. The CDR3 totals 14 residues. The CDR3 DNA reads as TGTGCCAGCCAGCGGGGGACAGAGAACTACGAGCAGTACTTC. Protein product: CASQRGTENYEQYF.

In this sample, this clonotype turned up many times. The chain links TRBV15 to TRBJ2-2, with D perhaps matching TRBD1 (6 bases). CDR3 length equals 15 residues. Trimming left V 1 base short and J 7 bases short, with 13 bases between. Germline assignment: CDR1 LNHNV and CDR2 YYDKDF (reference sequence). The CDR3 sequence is CATSRVPGVVGELFF. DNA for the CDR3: TGTGCCACCAGCAGAGTGCCAGGGGTCGTCGGGGAGCTGTTTTTT.

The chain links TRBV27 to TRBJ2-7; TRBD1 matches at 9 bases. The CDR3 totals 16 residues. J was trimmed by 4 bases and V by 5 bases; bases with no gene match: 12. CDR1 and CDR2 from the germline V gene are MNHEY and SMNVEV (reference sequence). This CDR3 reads CASSHPAGQGRYEQYF. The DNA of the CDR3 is TGTGCCAGCAGTCACCCCGCGGGACAGGGAAGGTACGAGCAGTACTTC.

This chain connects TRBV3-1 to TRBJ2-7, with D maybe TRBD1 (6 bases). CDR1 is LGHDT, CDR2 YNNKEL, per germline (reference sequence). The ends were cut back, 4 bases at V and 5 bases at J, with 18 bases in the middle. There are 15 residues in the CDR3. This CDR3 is CASSRQRGSADEQYF. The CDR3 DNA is TGTGCCAGCAGCCGACAGAGGGGGAGTGCGGACGAGCAGTACTTC.

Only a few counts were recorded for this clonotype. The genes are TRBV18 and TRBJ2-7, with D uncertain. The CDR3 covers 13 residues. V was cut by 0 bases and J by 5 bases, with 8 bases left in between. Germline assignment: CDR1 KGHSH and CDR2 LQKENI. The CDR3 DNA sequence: TGTGCCAGCTCACCACCGGGGATCGACGAGCAGTACTTC. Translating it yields CASSPPGIDEQYF.

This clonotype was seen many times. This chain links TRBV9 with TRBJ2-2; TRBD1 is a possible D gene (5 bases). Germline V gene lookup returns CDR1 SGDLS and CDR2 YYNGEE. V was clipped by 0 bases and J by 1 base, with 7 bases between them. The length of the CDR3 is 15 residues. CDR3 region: CASSVEGENTGELFF. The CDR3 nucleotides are TGTGCCAGCAGCGTAGAAGGGGAGAACACCGGGGAGCTGTTTTTT. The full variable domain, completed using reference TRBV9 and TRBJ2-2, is DSGVTQTPKHLITATGQRVTLRCSPRSGDLSVYWYQQSLDQGLQFLIQYYNGEERAKGNILERFSAQQFPDLHSELNLSSLELGDSALYFCASSVEGENTGELFFGEGSRLTVL.